This T cell receptor beta chain was recovered during a study of beta chain features in type 1 diabetes. General observations from the study: Moderately but significantly shorter TCRB CDR3s were found in Type 1 diabetes patients in all four CD4+ subsets.

Expressed TCRB transcripts were sequenced because the entire RNA isolate underwent reverse transcription. Clones were read by immunoSEQ multiplex PCR, and TCRdb kept only the in-frame ones, dropping some. The sample has around 150,000 clones; approximately 10% are singletons. This clone was counted only a few times. As yet, its antigen is unknown. V was trimmed by 3 bases and J by 3 bases, leaving 20 bases between them. This CDR3 region has 17 residues. CDR1 LNHDA and CDR2 SQIVND come from the germline V gene (reference sequence). Sample: central memory CD4+ T cells from blood. The chain couples TRBV19 to TRBJ2-5; perhaps TRBD2 as D (6 bases). This receptor was identified in a woman in her thirties with type 1 diabetes. The DNA of the CDR3 is TGTGCCAGTAGTATTTCCTGGGACTGGACGGGAGAAGAGACCCAGTACTTC. Its translation: CASSISWDWTGEETQYF.